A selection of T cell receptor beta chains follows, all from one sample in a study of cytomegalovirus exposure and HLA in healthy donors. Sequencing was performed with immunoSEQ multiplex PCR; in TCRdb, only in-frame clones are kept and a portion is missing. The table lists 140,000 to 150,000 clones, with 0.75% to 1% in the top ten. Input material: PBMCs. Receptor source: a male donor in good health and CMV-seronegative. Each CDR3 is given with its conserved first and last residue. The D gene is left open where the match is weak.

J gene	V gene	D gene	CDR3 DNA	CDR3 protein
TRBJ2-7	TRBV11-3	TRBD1	TGTGCCAGCAGCTTAGGACCGGGACAGACCTACGAGCAGTACTTC	CASSLGPGQTYEQYF
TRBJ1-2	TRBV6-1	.	TGTGCCAGCAGTGAAGGCGATAGACAAGGCTATAGGGGCTACACCTTC	CASSEGDRQGYRGYTF
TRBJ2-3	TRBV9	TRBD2	TGTGCCAGCAGCGCCCACCCTAGCGGGGGGTTCACAGATACGCAGTATTTT	CASSAHPSGGFTDTQYF
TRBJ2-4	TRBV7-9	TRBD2	TGTGCCAGCTCCAAAGCGGGAGACCAAAACATTCAGTACTTC	CASSKAGDQNIQYF
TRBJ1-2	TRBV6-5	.	TGTGCCAGCAGTTTTCAAGTCCGCCCCTCGGGCTATGGCTACACCTTC	CASSFQVRPSGYGYTF
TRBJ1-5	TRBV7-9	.	TGTGCCAGCAGCTTAGATTTGTCGGGGATTAGCAATCAGCCCCAGCATTTT	CASSLDLSGISNQPQHF
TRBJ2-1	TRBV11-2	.	TGTGCCAGCAGCTTAGGTATAGATCCGGGTAGGAATGAGCAGTTCTTC	CASSLGIDPGRNEQFF
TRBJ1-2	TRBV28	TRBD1	TGTGCCAGCAGTTCAGGGGGACACTATGGCTACACCTTC	CASSSGGHYGYTF
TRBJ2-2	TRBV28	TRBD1	TGTGCCAGCAGCACAGGGGGAGAATTGTCCGGGGAGCTGTTTTTT	CASSTGGELSGELFF
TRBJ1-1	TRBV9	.	TGTGCCAGCAGCGGCGGGATTTCTGAAGCTTTCTTT	CASSGGISEAFF
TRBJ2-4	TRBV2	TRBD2	TGTGCCAGCAGTGTAGGACTAGCGGGCCTGGGGGACATTCAGTACTTC	CASSVGLAGLGDIQYF
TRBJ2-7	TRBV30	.	TGCGCCTGGAGTGTACCAGCGCCCGCCTACGAGCAGTACTTC	CAWSVPAPAYEQYF
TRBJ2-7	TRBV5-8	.	TGTGCCAGCAGCTCCGGGTGGGGGGTGTCCTACGAGCAGTACTTC	CASSSGWGVSYEQYF
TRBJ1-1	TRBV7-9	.	TGTGCCAGCAGATTTAATTCAGGGAACACTGAAGCTTTCTTT	CASRFNSGNTEAFF
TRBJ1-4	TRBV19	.	TGTGCCAGTAGTAAAACCCAAACTAGAGACAGGTTCCGGGCAACTAATGAAAAACTGTTTTTT	CASSKTQTRDRFRATNEKLFF
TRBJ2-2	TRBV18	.	TGTGCCAGCTCACCCCACGGGGAGCTGTTTTTT	CASSPHGELFF
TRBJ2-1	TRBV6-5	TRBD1	TGTGCCAGCAGTTATTCGGACAGGATCGACAATGAGCAGTTCTTC	CASSYSDRIDNEQFF
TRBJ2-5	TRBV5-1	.	TGCGCCAGCAGCTATGCGGCCAGGGCGGAGACCCAGTACTTC	CASSYAARAETQYF
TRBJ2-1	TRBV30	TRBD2	TGTGCCTGGAGTGTTCTAGCGGGATCTTGGGAGCAGTTCTTC	CAWSVLAGSWEQFF
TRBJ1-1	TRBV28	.	TGTGCCAGCAGTTTACCGGGGACACAGAACACTGAAGCTTTCTTT	CASSLPGTQNTEAFF
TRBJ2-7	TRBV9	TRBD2	TGTGCCAGCTCCGGGGGGGCAGTGGCCTACGAGCAGTACTTC	CASSGGAVAYEQYF
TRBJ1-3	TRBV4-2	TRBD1	TGTGCCAGCAGCCCCCACCGAGGACAGGGGGAAAACACCATATATTTT	CASSPHRGQGENTIYF
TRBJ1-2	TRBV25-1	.	TGTGCCAGCAGTGAAATAGGGGGCTATGGCTACACCTTC	CASSEIGGYGYTF
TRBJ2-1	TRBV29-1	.	TGCAGCGTTGCCTGGGGCTATGAGCAGTTCTTC	CSVAWGYEQFF
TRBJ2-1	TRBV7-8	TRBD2	TGTGCCAGCAGCTTTTGGCGGGAGGTTAACAATGAGCAGTTCTTC	CASSFWREVNNEQFF
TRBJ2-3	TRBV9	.	TGTGCCAGCAGCGTAGCTATGGTCGGGGATCCCGATACGCAGTATTTT	CASSVAMVGDPDTQYF
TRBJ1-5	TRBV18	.	TGTGCCAGCTCACCAACATATAGCAATCAGCCCCAGCATTTT	CASSPTYSNQPQHF
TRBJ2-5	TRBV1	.	TGCACCAGCAGCCAAGATAGAACTAGCGGGAGAATACTGGAGACCCAGTACTTC	CTSSQDRTSGRILETQYF
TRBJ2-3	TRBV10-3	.	TGTGCCATCAGTGACAGGGGCACAGATACGCAGTATTTT	CAISDRGTDTQYF
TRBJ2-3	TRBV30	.	TGTGCCTGGAGTGCCGGCGGACAGTCATCCACAGATACGCAGTATTTT	CAWSAGGQSSTDTQYF
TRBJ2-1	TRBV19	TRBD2	TGTGCCAGTAGTAACGGACTAGCGGGAGAGTGGGGTGAGCAGTTCTTC	CASSNGLAGEWGEQFF
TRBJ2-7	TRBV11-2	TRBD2	TGTGCCAGCAGCCCCACTAGCGGATACGAGCAGTACTTC	CASSPTSGYEQYF
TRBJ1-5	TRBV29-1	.	TGCAGCGTCAGGGGCCGCGGGCAGCCCCAGCATTTT	CSVRGRGQPQHF
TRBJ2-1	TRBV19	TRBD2	TGTGCCAGTAGTATTCGGGGGGGACTAGCGGGAGAAACGGGCACTGAGCAGTTCTTC	CASSIRGGLAGETGTEQFF
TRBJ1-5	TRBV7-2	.	TGTGCCAGCAGCTTAGGAAGGGGTAATCAGCCCCAGCATTTT	CASSLGRGNQPQHF
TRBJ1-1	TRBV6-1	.	TGTGCCAGCAGACCCTTAAGGGGGAGCCCTTATGAAGCTTTCTTT	CASRPLRGSPYEAFF
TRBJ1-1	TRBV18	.	TGTGCCAGCTCACGGGACAATTTGAACACTGAAGCTTTCTTT	CASSRDNLNTEAFF
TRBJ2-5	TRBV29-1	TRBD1	TGCAGCGTGTGGGACAGGGGAGGAAGTGCGGAGACCCAGTACTTC	CSVWDRGGSAETQYF
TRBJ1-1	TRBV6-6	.	TGTGCCAGCAGTGGATTAGGGGGTTCTGAAGCTTTCTTT	CASSGLGGSEAFF
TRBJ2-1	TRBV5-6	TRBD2	TGTGCCAGCAGCTTGGTCGGACTAGGGAACAATGAGCAGTTCTTC	CASSLVGLGNNEQFF
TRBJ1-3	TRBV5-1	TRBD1	TGCGCCAGCAGCTTGGGGGGGACAGCCTCTGGAAACACCATATATTTT	CASSLGGTASGNTIYF